This T cell receptor beta chain was identified in a study of blood T cell repertoires in COVID-19. Study-wide context: The origin of the acute and convalescent COVID-19 samples was the United States, Italy and Spain.

Clones were sequenced by immunoSEQ multiplex PCR, and TCRdb holds only the in-frame ones, with some missing. The sample consists of some 270,000 clones, roughly nine tenths of them appearing once. The germline gives CDR1 LGHDT, CDR2 YNNKEL (reference sequence). The length of the CDR3 is 15 residues. Trimming stripped 1 base from V and 1 base from J, with 8 bases between. The chain carries TRBV3-1 (or the pseudogene TRBV3-2) and TRBJ1-5, with D perhaps TRBD1 (5 bases). The receptor was isolated from a woman between 40 and 55 years old who had recovered from COVID-19. Specimen: peripheral blood. CDR3 nucleotide sequence: TGTGCCAGCAGCCAAGTCGGGGGAAGCAATCAGCCCCAGCATTTT. Amino acids: CASSQVGGSNQPQHF.